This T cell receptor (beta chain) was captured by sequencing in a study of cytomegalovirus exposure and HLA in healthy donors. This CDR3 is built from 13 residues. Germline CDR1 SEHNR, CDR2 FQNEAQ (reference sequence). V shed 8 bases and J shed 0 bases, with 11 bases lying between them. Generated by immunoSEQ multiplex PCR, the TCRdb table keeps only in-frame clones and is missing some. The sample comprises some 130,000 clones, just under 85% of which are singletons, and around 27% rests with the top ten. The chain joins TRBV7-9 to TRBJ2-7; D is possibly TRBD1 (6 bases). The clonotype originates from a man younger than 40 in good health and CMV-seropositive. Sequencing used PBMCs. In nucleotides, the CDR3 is TGTGCCAGCCGAGAGACAGGCTCCTACGAGCAGTACTTC. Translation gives CASRETGSYEQYF.